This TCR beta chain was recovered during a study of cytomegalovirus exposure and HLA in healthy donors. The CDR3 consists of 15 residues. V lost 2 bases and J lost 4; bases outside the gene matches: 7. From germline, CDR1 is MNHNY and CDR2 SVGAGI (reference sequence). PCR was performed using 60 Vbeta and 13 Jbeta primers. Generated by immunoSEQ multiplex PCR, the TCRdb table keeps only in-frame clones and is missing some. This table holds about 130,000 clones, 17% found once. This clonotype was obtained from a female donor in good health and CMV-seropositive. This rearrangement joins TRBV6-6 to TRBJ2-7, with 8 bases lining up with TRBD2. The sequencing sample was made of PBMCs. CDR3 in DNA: TGTGCCAGCAGTTACCGACGGGGGGGCTCTTACGAGCAGTACTTC. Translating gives CASSYRRGGSYEQYF.